This passage covers 22 T cell receptor beta chains from one sample sequenced in a study of vaccination effects on CD4 cells after COVID-19 (dated by TCRdb to between 2020 and 2023). In the ViraFEST assay, PBMC were stimulated with viral peptide pools, and TCR sequencing was then used to find antigen-specific CD4+ T cell clonotypes based on their expansion. After less than eleven days of culture, CD4+ T cells were isolated with the EasySep CD4+ T cell isolation kit. The absence of prior SARS-CoV-2 infection in healthy vaccine recipients was confirmed by negative nucleocapsid antibodies before and after vaccination. For these TCRs, the target antigens are not known. Library preparation employed the immunoSEQ multiplex PCR assay. TCRdb carries this immuneACCESS record with in-frame sequences only. Its versions omit some clonotypes, under half of them owing to an unresolved V gene in the studies checked, with the rest unexplained. The sample table lists tens of thousands of clones, about 80% of them with a count of one. 9% to 15% of the sample lies in the top ten.

Source: CD4+ T cells from PBMCs cultured with SARS-CoV-2 spike peptides, taken before COVID-19 vaccination. The cell subset or site label for this specimen denotes: SARS-CoV-2 spike overlapping peptide pool stimulation. These receptors came from a human donor who received a COVID-19 vaccine.

V and J are TRBV19 and TRBJ1-2; D is possibly TRBD1 (6 bases). V was shortened by 6 bases and J by 4 bases, with 18 bases between the two germline ends. This CDR3 has 15 amino acids. Per the germline V gene, CDR1 is LNHDA and CDR2 is SQIVND (reference sequence). The CDR3 region has the DNA TGTGCCAGTAGAGTCTTGGGGGCGCGAGGCTATGGCTACACCTTC. Encoded protein: CASRVLGARGYGYTF.

This clone was counted once. The rearrangement uses TRBV24-1 and TRBJ2-3; possibly TRBD2 for D (6 bases). The CDR3 is 17 amino acids. V was trimmed by 1 base and J by 3 bases, leaving 16 bases between them. The germline gives CDR1 KGHDR, CDR2 SFDVKD. The CDR3 is CATSDFLGGTRTDTQYF. CDR3 nucleotides: TGTGCCACCAGTGATTTTTTGGGGGGAACAAGGACAGATACGCAGTATTTT.

The V gene is TRBV30, the J gene TRBJ1-1, with D unresolved. Germline CDR1 reads GTSNPN; CDR2 reads SVGIG (reference sequence). This CDR3 has 16 amino acids. The V end lost 2 bases, the J end lost 5 bases, and 21 bases lay between the germline ends. The CDR3 DNA sequence: TGTGCCTGGAGTATTCCCGGCAGCCTTGGGAGGACTGAAGCTTTCTTT. This encodes CAWSIPGSLGRTEAFF.

Regarding this clone: One end of the junction fails to match germline, which may point to a read error. The rearrangement links TRBV10-2 to TRBJ2-1; 10 nucleotides line up with TRBD2. The CDR3 has 15 residues. CDR1 and CDR2 from the germline V gene are WSHSY and SAAADI. CDR3 sequence (DNA): TGCGCCAGCAATGAGGCTAGCGGGGGTTACAATGAGCAGTTCTTC. It specifies CASNEASGGYNEQFF.

J is TRBJ2-5 and V is TRBV5-4; D is possibly TRBD2 (5 bases). Between the trimmed V and J ends, which lost 0 bases and 3 bases, there was a span of 6 bases. Germline assignment: CDR1 SGHNT and CDR2 YYREEE (reference sequence). The length of the CDR3 is 13 residues. In nucleotides, the CDR3 is TGTGCCAGCAGCTTGGGAGCGGAAGAGACCCAGTACTTC. This codes for CASSLGAEETQYF.

The chain recombines TRBV5-4 with TRBJ2-3; no firm D call. V was trimmed by 1 base and J by 6 bases, leaving 3 bases between them. This CDR3 is built from 11 residues. The germline gives CDR1 SGHNT, CDR2 YYREEE (reference sequence). The CDR3 nucleotides are TGTGCCAGCAGCTTGAGGGATACGCAGTATTTT. The encoded protein is CASSLRDTQYF.

The rearrangement uses TRBV6-4 and TRBJ2-3; D unclear. The germline V and J ends were trimmed by 5 bases and 0 bases, with 9 bases remaining between them. The CDR3 has 14 residues. Germline V gives CDR1 MRHNA, CDR2 SNTAGT. The CDR3 nucleotides are TGTGCCAGCAGTCTAGGTCTCAGCACAGATACGCAGTATTTT. Protein product: CASSLGLSTDTQYF.

The V gene is TRBV9, the J gene TRBJ2-5, with 11 bases that match TRBD2. With 4 bases clipped from V and 4 bases from J, the junction kept 12 bases outside the gene matches. The CDR3 is 17 residues long. CDR1 and CDR2 (germline): SGDLS, YYNGEE. This chain's CDR3 is CASSPLPSGGRGETQYF. The CDR3 DNA reads as TGTGCCAGCAGCCCCCTTCCTAGCGGGGGGCGGGGAGAGACCCAGTACTTC.

This chain joins TRBV30 and TRBJ1-5, with D hard to call. The CDR3 consists of 13 residues. In germline, CDR1 is GTSNPN, CDR2 SVGIG (reference sequence). V was shortened by 1 base and J by 4 bases, with 8 bases between the two germline ends. The CDR3 loop reads CAWSATENQPQHF. The CDR3 DNA is TGTGCCTGGAGTGCCACAGAGAATCAGCCCCAGCATTTT.

This clone has a handful of counts. The J gene is TRBJ2-1, the V gene TRBV7-3; D not certain. Germline V gene data show CDR1 as SGHTA and CDR2 as FQGTGA. This CDR3 region has 13 residues. The V and J ends lost 3 bases and 6 bases respectively, with 9 bases between them. Written as DNA, the CDR3 is TGTGCCAGCAGCTTTAGTATGGGCAATGAGCAGTTCTTC. As protein: CASSFSMGNEQFF.

This chain joins TRBV10-3 and TRBJ2-4; D perhaps matches TRBD2 (5 bases). CDR1 ENHRY and CDR2 SYGVKD come from the germline V gene. There are 16 residues in the CDR3. Deletions cut 0 bases from V and 6 bases from J, with 15 bases between. The CDR3 sequence: CAISESREGTGNIQYF. In DNA form, the CDR3 reads TGTGCCATCAGTGAGTCTCGAGAGGGAACGGGAAACATTCAGTACTTC.

The V and J genes are TRBV6-6 and TRBJ1-5, with D perhaps TRBD1 (5 bases). The CDR3 is 16 residues long. Germline V gene lookup returns CDR1 MNHNY and CDR2 SVGAGI (reference sequence). V lost 6 bases and J 0 bases, leaving 15 bases between the germline ends. The CDR3 region is CASSAGTGYSNQPQHF. CDR3 coding DNA: TGTGCCAGCAGCGCCGGGACGGGTTATAGCAATCAGCCCCAGCATTTT.

This sequence joins TRBV5-5 and TRBJ1-4, with D possibly being TRBD1 (5 bases). V dropped 2 bases and J dropped 7 bases, with 12 bases sitting between them. CDR1 is SGHKS, CDR2 YYEKEE, per germline (reference sequence). The CDR3 runs 14 residues. In nucleotides, the CDR3 is TGTGCCAGCAGCTTAGGGGAGTCGGGTGAAAAACTGTTTTTT. It yields the protein CASSLGESGEKLFF.

The chain has TRBV19 and TRBJ2-5; no clear D. Trimming removed 1 base from V and 5 bases from J, with 11 bases in between. Germline-derived CDR1 and CDR2 are LNHDA and SQIVND (reference sequence). CDR3 length: 14 residues. CDR3 residues: CASSIGVGWETQYF. CDR3 nucleotides: TGTGCCAGTAGTATAGGAGTGGGGTGGGAGACCCAGTACTTC.

The chain joins TRBV7-8 to TRBJ1-1, with D possibly TRBD1 on 5 matching bases. Per germline, CDR1 SGHVS and CDR2 FQNEAQ. V was cut by 0 bases and J by 7 bases, with 15 bases left in between. CDR3 length equals 15 residues. CDR3 in DNA: TGTGCCAGCAGCTTAGCAGGGGTCGGTTTAGGTGAAGCTTTCTTT. Translating it yields CASSLAGVGLGEAFF.

This chain links TRBV4-1 with TRBJ2-3; 10 bases are a match to TRBD2. The CDR3 loop spans 20 amino acids. Losses at the gene ends were 0 bases for V and 5 bases for J; bases not matched to a gene: 17. The germline V gene has CDR1 MGHRA and CDR2 YSYEKL. The CDR3 nucleotides read TGCGCCAGCAGCCAAGATTCTAGGCTAGCGGGGGCCAAAGCGGGAGATACGCAGTATTTT. Translated, it gives CASSQDSRLAGAKAGDTQYF.

This clone appeared a single time. The chain uses TRBV19 and TRBJ2-5; the D gene is possibly TRBD1 (5 bases). There are 14 residues in the CDR3. The germline V gene encodes CDR1 LNHDA and CDR2 SQIVND (reference sequence). V lost 3 bases and J 4 bases, leaving 12 bases between the germline ends. The CDR3, as DNA: TGTGCCAGTAGTATCCAGGGTGAGGCAGAGACCCAGTACTTC. It specifies CASSIQGEAETQYF.

J is TRBJ1-3 and V is TRBV6-6, with 7 bases matching TRBD1. The ends lost 3 bases at V and 13 bases at J; junction bases unmatched: 12. The CDR3 runs to 14 residues. Germline values: CDR1 MNHNY, CDR2 SVGAGI (reference sequence). The CDR3: CASSYRAGAGQIYF. CDR3 in DNA: TGTGCCAGCAGTTATCGTGCGGGAGCGGGACAGATATATTTT.

This clone is a singleton in its sample. The chain links TRBV6-1 to TRBJ2-5; D is possibly TRBD2 (6 bases). Between the trimmed V and J ends, which lost 3 bases and 5 bases, there was a span of 13 bases. This CDR3 spans 14 amino acids. Germline loops: CDR1 MNHNS, CDR2 SASEGT. This chain's CDR3 is CASSDGQGLETQYF. CDR3 in DNA: TGTGCCAGCAGTGACGGGCAGGGACTGGAGACCCAGTACTTC.

This chain connects TRBV3-1 (or the pseudogene TRBV3-2) to TRBJ2-1; 8 nucleotides match TRBD2. The CDR3 has 16 residues. Germline-derived CDR1 and CDR2 are LGHDT and YNNKEL (reference sequence). With V trimmed by 3 bases and J by 3 bases, 7 bases remained unmatched. Here the CDR3 reads CASSHHSGVNYNEQFF. The CDR3 nucleotides read TGTGCCAGCAGCCACCATAGCGGGGTTAACTACAATGAGCAGTTCTTC.

The chain joins TRBV5-8 to TRBJ2-5; tentative D call: TRBD1 (7 bases). CDR3 length: 16 residues. Germline lookup yields CDR1 SGHTS and CDR2 YDEGEE. V was clipped by 0 bases and J by 7 bases, with 19 bases between them. The CDR3 region has the DNA TGTGCCAGCAGCTTGGAGGGGACAGTCCGAGCGGGGACCCAGTACTTC. Translated, it gives CASSLEGTVRAGTQYF.

The V gene is TRBV3-1 (or the pseudogene TRBV3-2), the J gene TRBJ2-7; 9 positions match TRBD1. CDR1 is LGHDT and CDR2 is YNNKEL in the germline V gene (reference sequence). There are 17 residues in the CDR3. After removal of 0 bases from V and 6 bases from J, the junction contained 12 bases not matched to a gene. The CDR3 nucleotides are TGTGCCAGCAGCCAAGAGAACTCGGGGACAGGGTGGTGCGAGCAGTACGTC. Translation gives CASSQENSGTGWCEQYV.